These 23 T cell receptor beta chains originate from one sample sequenced in a study of blood T cell repertoires in COVID-19 (dated by TCRdb to the early 2020s). The library was obtained by the immunoSEQ multiplex PCR assay. TCRdb took this table from immuneACCESS and kept in-frame rearrangements with V and J called. Such tables lack part of the clones; where checked against another copy, unresolved V genes explain under half of the gap, and the rest is unexplained. This sample has 150,000 to 200,000 clones in its table, and around 85% of those were observed once. Over 4.5% of the sample lies in the top ten. The sample comprised peripheral blood. The receptors here all came from a human donor in a cohort sampled during active COVID-19.

The chain combines TRBV7-2 with TRBJ2-5, with 15 positions matching TRBD2. Germline V gene data show CDR1 as SGHTA and CDR2 as FQGNSA. With 1 base clipped from V and 4 bases from J, the junction kept 4 bases outside the gene matches. The CDR3 runs 17 residues. CDR3 nucleotides: TGTGCCAGCAGCTTAGATGGACTAGCGGGGGGGCCAGAGACCCAGTACTTC. It translates to CASSLDGLAGGPETQYF.

In this sample, this clone turned up a few times. The CDR3 nucleotides read TGTGCGAGCCAGGGGGCGCAAGCTACTGAAGCTTTCTTT. It is translated as CASQGAQATEAFF. V is TRBV5-6 and J is TRBJ1-1; 8 nucleotides align to TRBD1. Germline lookup yields CDR1 SGHDT and CDR2 YYEEEE. The CDR3 covers 13 residues. Full variable domain (missing parts from reference TRBV5-6 and TRBJ1-1): DAGVTQSPTHLIKTRGQQVTLRCSPKSGHDTVSWYQQALGQGPQFIFQYYEEEERQRGNFPDRFSGHQFPNYSSELNVNALLLGDSALYLCASQGAQATEAFFGQGTRLTVV.

Points on this clone: Other nucleotide sequences in the sample specify the same CDR3. This chain uses TRBV12-3 or TRBV12-4 with TRBJ2-7; D is possibly TRBD1 (5 bases). CDR3 length equals 13 residues. V lost 7 bases, J lost 3 bases, and 13 bases lay in between. The CDR3 spells CASTRGLVYEQYF. CDR3 DNA: TGTGCCAGCACTAGGGGTTTGGTCTACGAGCAGTACTTC.

As DNA, the CDR3 is TGTGCCAGCAGTTTATGGGCCCAACTAAGAGGGGAGCAGTACTTC. Encoded protein: CASSLWAQLRGEQYF. The rearrangement joins TRBV27 to TRBJ2-7; D is possibly TRBD2 (5 bases). This CDR3 comprises 15 residues. The germline gives CDR1 MNHEY, CDR2 SMNVEV (reference sequence). Trimming cost V 1 base and J 7 bases, with 17 bases left between them.

V and J are TRBV30 and TRBJ1-2; D is undetermined. The CDR3 extends over 12 amino acids. The V and J ends lost 2 bases and 6 bases respectively, with 10 bases between them. Germline lookup yields CDR1 GTSNPN and CDR2 SVGIG (reference sequence). The CDR3 is CAWSTGRDGYTF. CDR3 DNA sequence: TGTGCCTGGAGTACGGGTCGGGATGGCTACACCTTC.

CDR3 sequence reads: CASSKDRDYEQYF. CDR3 DNA sequence: TGCGCCAGCAGTAAGGACAGGGACTACGAGCAGTACTTC. This sequence joins TRBV10-1 and TRBJ2-7; 8 bases are a match to TRBD1. CDR3 size: 13 residues. The germline gives CDR1 WNHNN, CDR2 SYGVQD (reference sequence). V trimming: 5 bases; J trimming: 3 bases; junction bases outside the gene matches: 3.

The gene calls are TRBV1 and TRBJ1-3; the D call TRBD1 from the table was never checked on the DNA. TRBV1 is an annotated pseudogene. The CDR3 runs 14 residues. The CDR3 loop is CTSTRGQGAHTIYF. The CDR3 bases are TGCACCAGCACTCGAGGTCAGGGGGCACACACCATATATTTT.

V is TRBV3-1 (or the pseudogene TRBV3-2) and J is TRBJ1-3; D remains ambiguous. The CDR3 contains 14 residues. Looked up from germline, CDR1 is LGHDT and CDR2 is YNNKEL (reference sequence). The ends were cut back, 2 bases at V and 0 bases at J, with 5 bases in the middle. Here the CDR3 reads CASSQISSGNTIYF. CDR3 nucleotide sequence: TGTGCCAGCAGCCAAATTAGCTCTGGAAACACCATATATTTT.

This chain links TRBV14 with TRBJ1-6; 7 nucleotides line up with TRBD1. This CDR3 has 18 amino acids. Germline CDR1 reads SGHDN; CDR2 reads FVKESK. Trimming cost V 1 base and J 3 bases; bases outside gene matches: 9. The CDR3 DNA sequence: TGTGCCAGCAGCCAAGGCGGTACCGGGACAGACTATAATTCACCCCTCCACTTT. This sequence encodes CASSQGGTGTDYNSPLHF.

As concerns this clone: At one boundary the junction diverges from the germline segment, which might be a read error. J is TRBJ2-7 and V is TRBV6-1, with 8 bases fitting TRBD1. The CDR3 sequence is 15 residues long. From germline, CDR1 is MNHNS and CDR2 SASEGT. The CDR3 here is CASREAGGGRHEQYF. CDR3 DNA: TGTGCCAGCAGGGAAGCAGGGGGCGGCCGGCACGAGCAGTACTTC.

This clone was counted only a few times. The J gene is TRBJ1-2, the V gene TRBV12-5; D might be TRBD1 (6 bases). This CDR3 has 14 residues. Germline V CDR1 and CDR2: LGHNT, FRNRAP. V dropped 1 base and J dropped 2 bases, with 8 bases sitting between them. For the CDR3, the DNA is TGTGCTAGTGGTTTGGATGGGACAAACTATGGCTACACCTTC. Translating it yields CASGLDGTNYGYTF.

The CDR3 reads CASSKTGTSVYEQYF. The DNA of the CDR3 is TGCGCCAGCAGTAAAACCGGGACTAGCGTATACGAGCAGTACTTC. J is TRBJ2-7 and V is TRBV10-1; 10 bases line up with TRBD2. J gave up 4 bases and V 5 bases, and 8 bases lay outside the gene matches. The CDR3 has 15 amino acids. Germline CDR1 WNHNN, CDR2 SYGVQD (reference sequence).

The gene calls are TRBV10-2 and TRBJ1-6; 8 positions agree with TRBD1. V shed 3 bases and J 10 bases; nucleotides not matched to a gene: 11. This CDR3 is built from 16 residues. The V gene's germline CDR1 is WSHSY and CDR2 SAAADI. CDR3 sequence: CASSDPGGWKLSPLHF. In DNA, the CDR3 is TGCGCCAGCAGTGACCCAGGGGGCTGGAAACTCTCACCCCTCCACTTT.

The gene calls are TRBV7-2 and TRBJ2-7, with a possible D match to TRBD2 (5 bases). Deletions cut 8 bases from V and 3 bases from J, with 17 bases between. Germline V gene sequence: CDR1 SGHTA, CDR2 FQGNSA. This CDR3 region has 14 residues. CDR3 protein: CASRRERTHYEQYF. The CDR3 DNA sequence: TGTGCCAGCCGCCGGGAAAGAACCCACTACGAGCAGTACTTC. The whole variable domain, remainder taken from reference TRBV7-2 and TRBJ2-7, is GAGVSQSPSNKVTEKGKDVELRCDPISGHTALYWYRQSLGQGLEFLIYFQGNSAPDKSGLPSDRFSAERTGGSVSTLTIQRTQQEDSAVYLCASRRERTHYEQYFGPGTRLTVT.

This chain joins TRBV11-3 and TRBJ2-7, with 8 bases aligning to TRBD1. After removal of 4 bases from V and 4 bases from J, the junction contained 3 bases not matched to a gene. Germline CDR1 SGHNT, CDR2 YENEEA. CDR3 length equals 13 residues. The CDR3 spells CASSSRTGYEQYF. In DNA form, the CDR3 reads TGTGCCAGCAGCTCCCGGACAGGGTACGAGCAGTACTTC. The full variable domain, its missing parts supplied by reference TRBV11-3 and TRBJ2-7, is EAGVVQSPRYKIIEKKQPVAFWCNPISGHNTLYWYLQNLGQGPELLIRYENEEAVDDSQLPKDRFSAERLKGVDSTLKIQPAELGDSAVYLCASSSRTGYEQYFGPGTRLTVT.

The chain recombines TRBV28 with TRBJ2-5, with 8 bases aligning to TRBD2. The CDR3 loop spans 15 amino acids. Germline CDR1 and CDR2: MDHEN and SYDVKM. The ends lost 3 bases at V and 1 base at J; junction bases unmatched: 4. This CDR3 is CASSFNSGTQETQYF. The DNA of the CDR3 is TGTGCCAGCAGTTTTAATAGCGGGACCCAAGAGACCCAGTACTTC.

The gene calls are TRBV5-5 and TRBJ2-7; 11 bases are a match to TRBD2. The CDR3 runs to 15 residues. Losses at the gene ends were 0 bases for V and 7 bases for J; bases not matched to a gene: 6. Germline CDR1 is SGHKS and CDR2 is YYEKEE (reference sequence). The DNA for the CDR3 is TGTGCCAGCAGCTTGGAGGTGCTAGCGGGGGGAGAGCAGTACTTC. Its translation: CASSLEVLAGGEQYF. Looking up the rest from reference TRBV5-5 and TRBJ2-7 gives the full variable domain: DAGVTQSPTHLIKTRGQQVTLRCSPISGHKSVSWYQQVLGQGPQFIFQYYEKEERGRGNFPDRFSARQFPNYSSELNVNALLLGDSALYLCASSLEVLAGGEQYFGPGTRLTVT.

The chain recombines TRBV15 with TRBJ2-5, with 8 bases matching TRBD1. The V gene end was trimmed by 1 base and the J gene end by 4 bases; junction bases not matched to a gene: 2. Looked up from germline, CDR1 is LNHNV and CDR2 is YYDKDF (reference sequence). The CDR3 covers 14 residues. CDR3 bases: TGTGCCACCAGCAGAGTCAGGGGGCGAGAGACCCAGTACTTC. Translating gives CATSRVRGRETQYF.

This chain connects TRBV5-6 to TRBJ1-6; D gene unclear. Germline CDR1 SGHDT, CDR2 YYEEEE. This CDR3 comprises 14 residues. V lost 1 base and J 8 bases, leaving 10 bases between the germline ends. The DNA of the CDR3 is TGTGCCAGCAGCTTGAGGCAGGCGCATTCACCCCTCCACTTT. Its translation is CASSLRQAHSPLHF.

In DNA, the CDR3 is TGTGCCAGCAGCTTAGGACTAGCGGGAGGGATCGATGAGCAGTTCTTC. Translation: CASSLGLAGGIDEQFF. The rearrangement uses TRBV11-2 and TRBJ2-1, with 14 bases aligning to TRBD2. CDR1 is SGHAT and CDR2 is FQNNGV in the germline V gene. The V gene end was trimmed by 1 base and the J gene end by 8 bases; junction bases not matched to a gene: 4. This CDR3 region has 16 residues.

V is TRBV5-1 and J is TRBJ2-2; TRBD2 matches 12 bases. V shed 3 bases and J 3 bases; nucleotides not matched to a gene: 3. Germline V lookup: CDR1 SGHRS, CDR2 YFSETQ. The CDR3 totals 16 residues. CDR3 region: CASSSLAGGHTGELFF. Here the CDR3 DNA reads TGCGCCAGCAGCTCACTAGCGGGGGGTCACACCGGGGAGCTGTTTTTT.

The V call is TRBV6-6, the J call TRBJ2-7; 13 nucleotides match TRBD2. The CDR3 runs to 17 residues. The V gene end was trimmed by 5 bases and the J gene end by 0 bases; junction bases not matched to a gene: 7. From germline, CDR1 is MNHNY and CDR2 SVGAGI (reference sequence). Here the CDR3 reads CASSPRGLAGNSYEQYF. The CDR3 DNA follows: TGTGCCAGCAGTCCCAGGGGACTAGCGGGAAACTCCTACGAGCAGTACTTC.

The V and J genes are TRBV29-1 and TRBJ2-3, with 9 bases identical to TRBD1. Germline loops: CDR1 SQVTM, CDR2 ANQGSEA. V shed 5 bases, J shed 3 bases, and the junction held 6 bases outside the gene matches. The CDR3 length is 14 residues. The CDR3 DNA reads TGCAGCGTTCGCCGGGACAGGGAAACAGATACGCAGTATTTT. It translates to CSVRRDRETDTQYF.